The TCR beta chain under discussion was sequenced for a study of beta chain features in type 1 diabetes (dated 2018 in TCRdb). For the wider study: No differences in mean age, gender distribution, total cell number or subset yield were found between patients and healthy donors. A total of roughly 99 million sorted cells were examined across all samples, and the number of cells per subset was strongly correlated with RNA yield. The study compared the TCRB repertoires of sorted circulating CD4+ T cell subsets in recently diagnosed type 1 diabetes patients with those in matched healthy donors. Regulatory and stem cell-like memory subsets were isolated from only 8 patients and roughly eight healthy donors, whereas naive and central memory subsets came from all 30 or so donors.

Each donor gave one peripheral blood draw, averaging approximately 0.11 L, which was collected into heparinised tubes. A BD FACSAria II and a panel including CD45RO, CCR7, CD25, CD127, CD95 and CD27 were used to sort naive, central memory, regulatory and stem cell-like memory CD4+ T cells. All sorted populations exceeded 95% purity. PBMCs were isolated immediately by Lymphoprep density gradient centrifugation and stained directly without culture. Samples were stained and sorted in pairs, with one healthy donor and one patient per experiment, so that batch effects were minimized. By share, this clone ranks as medium-sized (0.01 to 0.1%). The target of this receptor is not known. No quality values exist for individual bases; no much larger clone is one base distant. The identical CDR3 is also encoded by other nucleotide sequences in the sample. The High Capacity cDNA Reverse Transcription Kit was used to reverse transcribe all of the isolated RNA, meaning that expressed TCRB transcripts were what got sequenced. Deep immunoSEQ sequencing was applied to naive, central memory and regulatory T cell samples, giving an average of about 3.6 million total reads per sample. Sorted cells were lysed in RLT buffer and RNA was extracted with DNase-treated RNeasy Micro or Mini kits, depending on cell number. Each cell subset was processed separately to prevent cross-contamination, with patient and healthy donor samples processed together. The immunoSEQ multiplex PCR was used to amplify TCRB sequences from cDNA, generating 87-bp fragments that spanned the CDR3 region. Sequencing of the amplicons was done on the Illumina HiSeq platform. As for the authors' bioinformatics: PCR bias was computationally corrected using synthetic template baselines, reads within Hamming distance 2 were collapsed, and singletons that could not be merged were discarded. Reads were aligned against IMGT to assign V, D and J genes, CDR3 length and insertions or deletions at six rearrangement sites. Within each subset, clonotype counts were normalized to sorted cell number, and only after that were true diversity and Gini coefficients computed with the tcR R package. Repertoire sharing was quantified using the overlap coefficient calculated on TCRB nucleotide sequences. The table comes from immuneACCESS by way of TCRdb, which keeps in-frame sequences with V and J called. Part of the clones is missing from these tables; in studies checked, under half for an unresolved V gene and the rest for unknown reasons. V, J and clone size are those of that table, while D and trimming were read from the DNA. The sample table contains around 44,000 clones; only one count was recorded for about half of them. The leading ten clones occupy around 2.1% of the sample.

The paper's findings and limits, for the study overall: A moderate but significant shortening of TCRB CDR3 length was observed in type 1 diabetes patients in all four CD4+ subsets. The naive, central memory and regulatory TCRB repertoires appeared to resemble one another more closely among patients than among healthy donors. PCR may preferentially amplify shorter templates, but because patient and control samples were amplified and corrected together, any resulting skew would affect both groups equally. Because the HLA sub-analyses included only small numbers of individuals, any influence of HLA type on TCRB rearrangement was left unresolved. Because cDNA was sequenced instead of genomic DNA, highly expressing activated cells could be over-represented, though the groups showed no difference in activation or CD3 levels. At VDJ recombination sites, patients with type 1 diabetes made fewer insertions and deleted more nucleotides, a pattern implying thymic rearrangement abnormalities.

Source material: Tregs from blood. This specimen's cell subset or site label, per the study, means: regulatory CD4+ T cells. The sequence was collected from a woman between 18 and 29 years old in good health.

In nucleotides, the sequence is TGTGCCAGCAGTTTCCCGGACAGATATCAGCCCCAGCATTTT. This yields the protein CASSFPDRYQPQHF. The rearranged chain carries TRBV28 and TRBJ1-5; the D segment could be TRBD1, given 6 matching bases. From the cysteine through the phenylalanine, the CDR3 covers 14 amino acids. Here the CDR3 DNA is all that survives: 42 bases in frame from base 1. Between the V and J ends, shortened by 3 bases and 5 bases respectively, the junction contains 11 bases. The germline V gene yields MDHEN for CDR1 and SYDVKM for CDR2.